A selection of T cell receptor beta chains follows, all from one sample in a study of identical twins. TCRdb reprocessed the 5' RACE reads via MiXCR and lists one record per CDR3 protein. The sample lists around 960,000 distinct CDR3 sequences; more than 9% were seen once. These sequences were also reported in another study, on yellow fever vaccine responses in identical twins.

Sequencing was performed on PBMCs. The receptors here all came from a young woman in good health. Both conserved end residues are part of each CDR3. The order of the fields is V gene, J gene, D gene, clone size, CDR3 DNA, CDR3 protein. D genes are given only for firm matches. The size field is filled for only some rows; it gives once, few, many or a size class.

>TRBV12-3/TRBV12-4|TRBJ2-7|.|.
TGTGCCAGCAGTTTAGACCCAGCCTACGAGCAGTACTTC
CASSLDPAYEQYF
>TRBV24-1|TRBJ2-5|.|few
TGTGCCACCAGTGATTTTGGCGCGACGGGCGAAGAGACCCAGTACTTC
CATSDFGATGEETQYF
>TRBV24-1|TRBJ2-2|.|.
TGTGCCACCAGTGTTGGAAGCTGGGATACTAGTTACACCGGGGAGCTGTTTTTT
CATSVGSWDTSYTGELFF
>TRBV9|TRBJ2-1|TRBD2|few
TGTGCCAGCAGCGTAGGTCTAAGCGGGAGGGCAGGGGATGAGCAGTTCTTC
CASSVGLSGRAGDEQFF
>TRBV24-1|TRBJ2-7|.|few
TGTGCCACCAGTGATTTGCAAGGGTACGAGCAGTACTTC
CATSDLQGYEQYF
>TRBV20-1|TRBJ2-1|TRBD2|many
TGCAGTGCTAGCAGACTAGCGGGAGCCCCCTACAATGAGCAGTTCTTC
CSASRLAGAPYNEQFF
>TRBV6-5|TRBJ2-3|TRBD2|few
TGTGCCAGCAGTTACTTCGGGGGGGATCACATTAGCACAGATACGCAGTATTTT
CASSYFGGDHISTDTQYF
>TRBV9|TRBJ1-1|.|few
TGTGCCAGCAGCGTAGTAACGGCCGAAGCGAACACTGAAGCTTTCTTT
CASSVVTAEANTEAFF
>TRBV20-1|TRBJ2-1|TRBD2|.
TGCAGTGCTAGGTCCTCACGCCAGCGGGGACCTACATCCTACAATGAGCAGTTCTTC
CSARSSRQRGPTSYNEQFF
>TRBV6-2/TRBV6-3|TRBJ2-1|TRBD2|many
TGTGCCAGCAGCCTAGGGGCGGGGGGGCCCTACAATGAGCAGTTCTTC
CASSLGAGGPYNEQFF
>TRBV28|TRBJ1-1|.|.
TGTGCTAGCAGTCTGCCTCGGGGGGGGGCCACTGAAGCTTTCTTT
CASSLPRGGATEAFF
>TRBV7-8|TRBJ1-4|TRBD1|few
TGTGCCAGCAGCTTAACAAGACAGGGGGGTTCGACTAATGAAAAACTGTTTTTT
CASSLTRQGGSTNEKLFF
>TRBV4-1|TRBJ2-2|TRBD1|few
TGCGCCAGCAGCTCGCTGGACAGGGCTCGCGGGGAGCTGTTTTTT
CASSSLDRARGELFF
>TRBV28|TRBJ2-1|.|.
TGTGCCAGCAGTTCTGGGGATAGACAGCCCTCCTACAATGAGCAGTTCTTC
CASSSGDRQPSYNEQFF
>TRBV7-9|TRBJ2-3|.|once
TGTGCCAGCAGCTCTGGTGGCAATAGCAATCAGCCCCAGTATTTT
CASSSGGNSNQPQYF
>TRBV21-1|TRBJ1-5|.|few
TGTGCCAGCAGCAAAGATTTGGGACAAACCAATCAGCCCCAGCATTTT
CASSKDLGQTNQPQHF
>TRBV7-7|TRBJ2-3|TRBD2|.
TGTGCCAGCAGCTTAACCGAGGCTAGCGGGATAGATACGCAGTATTTT
CASSLTEASGIDTQYF
>TRBV28|TRBJ1-1|TRBD1|few
TGTGCCAGCAGTCCGTGGGGACAGGCGACTGAAGCTTTCTTT
CASSPWGQATEAFF
>TRBV5-1|TRBJ1-1|.|.
TGCGCCAGCAGCGGAGACCCGGGCTTCGAAGGGAACACTGAAGCTTTCTTT
CASSGDPGFEGNTEAFF
>TRBV20-1|TRBJ2-3|.|.
TGCAGTGCTAGAGTAGATGTGGCTAGCACAGATACGCAGTATTTT
CSARVDVASTDTQYF
>TRBV28|TRBJ1-5|TRBD1|few
TGTGCCAGCACCTCTCAGGGGGAAGGCAATCAGCCCCAGCATTTT
CASTSQGEGNQPQHF
>TRBV2|TRBJ2-7|TRBD1|.
TGTGCCAGCAGGATTCCGGACAGGGGACCCTACGAGCAGTACTTC
CASRIPDRGPYEQYF
>TRBV5-1|TRBJ1-1|TRBD1|many
TGCGCCAGCAACTCAGGGGGCAACACTGAAGCTTTCTTT
CASNSGGNTEAFF
>TRBV5-1|TRBJ1-4|.|many
TGCGCCAGCAGCCCCCTCGGGGGGAATTCGGAAAAACTGTTTTTT
CASSPLGGNSEKLFF
>TRBV5-1|TRBJ1-5|TRBD1|many
TGCGCCAGCAGCCCTGACAGGGGGTACAATCAGCCCCAGCATTTT
CASSPDRGYNQPQHF
>TRBV12-3/TRBV12-4|TRBJ2-3|.|few
TGTGCCAGCAGTTTTTCCCTAGTAACGTTCGTAGATACGCAGTATTTT
CASSFSLVTFVDTQYF
>TRBV5-1|TRBJ2-7|TRBD2|few
TGCGCCAGCAGCTCCCTTAGCGGGATCGAGGGAGAGCAGTACTTC
CASSSLSGIEGEQYF
>TRBV28|TRBJ2-3|TRBD2|.
TGTGCCAGCAGTTTTTCTAGCGGGGGTCTCGATACGCAGTATTTT
CASSFSSGGLDTQYF
>TRBV11-2|TRBJ2-3|.|.
TGTGCCAGCAGCTTCCCGGCAGTTTCCCTCACAGATACGCAGTATTTT
CASSFPAVSLTDTQYF
>TRBV20-1|TRBJ2-7|.|.
TGCAGTGCTAGAATATTCCCGGGCCCCAAGAACGAGCAGTACTTC
CSARIFPGPKNEQYF
>TRBV27|TRBJ2-2|.|many
TGTGCCAGCAGTCGCTATTTAACCCAGGGGGAGCTGTTTTTT
CASSRYLTQGELFF
>TRBV7-9|TRBJ1-5|.|.
TGTGCCAGCAGCTCGACTTCCCAGCAGCCCCAGCATTTT
CASSSTSQQPQHF
>TRBV5-1|TRBJ1-6|.|few
TGCGCCAGCAGCGACAGGCAGAGCTCCTATAATTCACCCCTCCACTTT
CASSDRQSSYNSPLHF
>TRBV6-1|TRBJ1-2|TRBD1|few
TGTGCCAGCAGACGACAGGGGGCGCGTTATGGCTACACCTTC
CASRRQGARYGYTF
>TRBV7-8|TRBJ1-1|.|.
TGTGCCAGCAGCTTAGTCGCAGGGCGGCAAAACACTGAAGCTTTCTTT
CASSLVAGRQNTEAFF
>TRBV5-1|TRBJ1-2|TRBD1|.
TGCGCCAGCAGCCCCTTGGAGACAGGGGCCTATGGCTACACCTTC
CASSPLETGAYGYTF
>TRBV4-1|TRBJ1-4|TRBD1|.
TGCGCCAGCAGTCAAGGACAGGGCCCTAATGAAAAACTGTTTTTT
CASSQGQGPNEKLFF
>TRBV28|TRBJ2-5|TRBD1|.
TGTGCCAGCAGTCGACAGAGCAAGGGGGCGGTGTCGGAGACCCAGTACTTC
CASSRQSKGAVSETQYF
>TRBV18|TRBJ2-3|.|few
TGTGCCAGCTCGACCACGGGGGTCGATACGCAGTATTTT
CASSTTGVDTQYF
>TRBV12-3/TRBV12-4|TRBJ1-1|.|.
TGTGCCAGCAGTTTAGTAGGGGCCGCCACTGAAGCTTTCTTT
CASSLVGAATEAFF
>TRBV6-1|TRBJ2-1|.|.
TGTGCCAGCAAACATCGGGGCAGGTTAGATGAGCAGTTCTTC
CASKHRGRLDEQFF
>TRBV7-8|TRBJ2-7|.|many
TGTGCCAGCAGCTCCCTCGGGGGCTCCTACGAGCAGTACTTC
CASSSLGGSYEQYF
>TRBV15|TRBJ2-3|.|few
TGTGCCACCAGCAACCCCAGCACAGATACGCAGTATTTT
CATSNPSTDTQYF
>TRBV12-3/TRBV12-4|TRBJ2-4|TRBD2|.
TGTGCCAGCAGTCGAGCGGGGGGTGCTAAACTAGCCAAAAACATTCAGTACTTC
CASSRAGGAKLAKNIQYF
>TRBV2|TRBJ2-1|.|many
TGTGCCAGCAGTGTGGCCCCGGGGTCGGTTAATGAGCAGTTCTTC
CASSVAPGSVNEQFF
>TRBV12-3/TRBV12-4|TRBJ1-1|.|.
TGTGCCAGCAGTTCGGGGGGTCTCGGAGGGACTGAAGCTTTCTTT
CASSSGGLGGTEAFF
>TRBV6-1|TRBJ2-7|TRBD2|few
TGTGCCAGCAGTCGCGAGCGGGAGGGCCTATACGAGCAGTACTTC
CASSREREGLYEQYF
>TRBV24-1|TRBJ2-1|.|once
TGTGCCACCAGTGACCCCCCGAATGAGCAGTTCTTC
CATSDPPNEQFF
>TRBV9|TRBJ2-3|.|few
TGTGCCAGCAGCGTTCTTTCCGCTGAAGCGAGTACGCAGTATTTT
CASSVLSAEASTQYF
>TRBV28|TRBJ2-6|.|few
TGTGCCAGCAGCTACAGGGAGTCTGGGGCCAACGTCCTGACTTTC
CASSYRESGANVLTF
>TRBV5-1|TRBJ2-5|TRBD2|.
TGCGCCAGCAGCTGGGACGGCAGACTAGCGGGAACTCAAGAGACCCAGTACTTC
CASSWDGRLAGTQETQYF
>TRBV5-1|TRBJ2-3|.|.
TGCGCCAGCAGCTTGGTCCTAGCTCCGGATACGCAGTATTTT
CASSLVLAPDTQYF
>TRBV7-9|TRBJ2-5|.|.
TGTGCCAGCAGCTTAGATGGTCCAAAACAAGAGACCCAGTACTTC
CASSLDGPKQETQYF
>TRBV6-5|TRBJ2-3|.|.
TGTGCCAGCAGTTACTCCCTTTTTGTAGGGCCCCCCTCAGATACGCAGTATTTT
CASSYSLFVGPPSDTQYF